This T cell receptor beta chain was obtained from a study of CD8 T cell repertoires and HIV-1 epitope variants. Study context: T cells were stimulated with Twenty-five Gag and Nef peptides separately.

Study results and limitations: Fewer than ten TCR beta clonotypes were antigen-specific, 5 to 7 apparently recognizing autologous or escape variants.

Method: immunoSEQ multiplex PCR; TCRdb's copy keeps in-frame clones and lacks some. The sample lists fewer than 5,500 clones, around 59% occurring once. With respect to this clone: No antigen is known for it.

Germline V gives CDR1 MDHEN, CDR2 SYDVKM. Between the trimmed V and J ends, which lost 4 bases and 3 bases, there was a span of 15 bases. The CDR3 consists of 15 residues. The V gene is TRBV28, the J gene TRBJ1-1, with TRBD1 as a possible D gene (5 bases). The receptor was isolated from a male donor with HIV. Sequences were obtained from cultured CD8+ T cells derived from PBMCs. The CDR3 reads CASSSRYWGDTEAFF. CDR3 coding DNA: TGTGCCAGCAGTTCACGGTATTGGGGGGACACTGAAGCTTTCTTT.